This T cell receptor beta chain was captured by sequencing in a study of T cell responses to AZD1222 COVID-19 vaccine. Repertoires were generated with immunoSEQ multiplex PCR, while TCRdb's copy carries only in-frame clones and drops some. Counted here are about 170,000 clones, about nine tenths occurring once; the ten biggest clones make up roughly 2.5%. The CDR3 loop spans 13 amino acids. V was pared by 0 bases and J by 3 bases, with 6 bases between. Germline loops: CDR1 WSHSY, CDR2 SAAADI. This specimen was peripheral blood, taken on day 0 of AZD1222 vaccination. This sequence originates from an adult in good health. The V gene is TRBV10-2, the J gene TRBJ2-7, with no clear D. The CDR3 DNA reads TGCGCCAGCAGTGAGTCGAACTACTACGAGCAGTACTTC. Encoded protein: CASSESNYYEQYF.